This TCR beta chain was recorded in a study of blood T cell repertoires in COVID-19. On the study more broadly: COVID-19 samples from acute and convalescent phases originated in the United States, Italy and Spain. The cDNA or gDNA used as material had been derived from T cells, B-cell-depleted T cells, or PBMCs.

This CDR3 contains 16 residues. Germline-derived CDR1 and CDR2 are SQVTM and ANQGSEA. V gave up 6 bases and J gave up 0 bases; unmatched junction bases: 7. In the authors' methods: Amplification with reference gene primers provided the estimates of nucleated cell counts. Measured with immunoSEQ multiplex PCR; TCRdb has only the in-frame clones, and not every one. V and J calls and clone size are as listed in that table; D and trimming were resolved from the DNA. There are some 100,000 clones in the sample; about 88% occur only once, and approximately 7% lies in the top ten. The chain couples TRBV29-1 to TRBJ2-3; 12 bases match TRBD2. The material sequenced was peripheral blood. The sequence came from a man in his thirties or forties in a cohort sampled during active COVID-19. As DNA, the CDR3 is TGCAGCGTCAACGGACTAGCGGGGACTAGCACAGATACGCAGTATTTT. It encodes CSVNGLAGTSTDTQYF.